This note documents a single T cell receptor beta chain sequence. Per the original methods: Nucleated cell number was recorded as an estimate derived from reference gene primer amplification. Sequenced by immunoSEQ multiplex PCR; TCRdb stores in-frame clones only, minus some. V, J and clone size reflect that table, while D and trimming were determined from the DNA. This sample yields about 290,000 clones, of which around 90% are seen a single time; 1.5% to 2% belongs to the top ten. Between the trimmed V and J ends, which lost 3 bases and 8 bases, there was a span of 16 bases. The CDR3 contains 14 residues. Germline lookup yields CDR1 SGHKS and CDR2 YYEKEE (reference sequence). This entry is derived from a study of blood T cell repertoires in COVID-19. Overall study: Acute and convalescent COVID-19 samples came from the United States, Italy and Spain. T cells, B-cell-depleted T cells, or PBMCs provided the cDNA or gDNA that served as material.

The chain uses TRBV5-5 and TRBJ2-3, with a possible D match to TRBD2 (5 bases). Sequencing used PBMCs or T cells enriched from blood (not recorded which). This TCR was sampled from a woman aged 40-49 years who had recovered from COVID-19. The CDR3 spells CASSYTPNRGTQYF. The CDR3 nucleotides are TGTGCCAGCAGCTATACTCCAAATCGGGGTACGCAGTATTTT.